The subject of this entry is one T cell receptor (beta chain). Its antigen remains unknown. Per the germline V gene, CDR1 is SEHNR and CDR2 is FQNEAQ (reference sequence). The CDR3 consists of 13 residues. The V and J ends lost 2 bases and 4 bases respectively, with 8 bases between them. CD8 cells classed as naive were CD45RO-negative and positively selected for CCR7, excluding terminally differentiated effector memory CD45RA+ cells. This sample is drawn from a study of shared clonotypes between healthy human individuals. Only in-frame clones appear in the TCRdb table, and some are missing; sequencing was by immunoSEQ multiplex PCR. In the table there are about 680,000 clones, about 92% of which are singletons. Study-wide results and limits: Naive subsets tended to show greater estimated richness than memory subsets. Among a handful of donors, roughly 5% of naive CD4 clonotypes were found in common.

The genes are TRBV7-9 and TRBJ2-5; no reliable D call. The receptor comes from a man younger than 40 in good health. The specimen sequenced was naive CD8+ T cells sorted from blood. The DNA of the CDR3 is TGTGCCAGCAGCTTACGGCCTTCAGAGACCCAGTACTTC. This gives the protein CASSLRPSETQYF.